One and the same sample provided the 11 T cell receptor beta chains below, sequenced in a study of blood T cell repertoires in COVID-19. Only in-frame clones appear in the TCRdb table, and some are missing; sequencing was by immunoSEQ multiplex PCR. The sample yields 130,000 or so clones, 65% to 85% seen once. Sequences were obtained from PBMCs or T cells enriched from blood (not recorded which). The receptor set was obtained from a woman between 25 and 40 years old who had recovered from COVID-19.

The chain is built from TRBV7-2 and TRBJ1-1; D is unclear. The germline gives CDR1 SGHTA, CDR2 FQGNSA. CDR3 size: 13 residues. V was clipped by 6 bases and J by 0 bases, with 8 bases between them. The chain's CDR3 is CASRRTMNTEAFF. CDR3 DNA: TGTGCCAGCAGGCGAACCATGAACACTGAAGCTTTCTTT.

This chain joins TRBV28 and TRBJ2-5; the D gene is possibly TRBD1 (6 bases). The germline CDR1 and CDR2 sequences are MDHEN and SYDVKM. CDR3 length: 15 residues. Trimming left V 7 bases short and J 2 bases short, with 17 bases between. The CDR3 sequence is CASTYRVGTQETQYF. The DNA for the CDR3 is TGTGCCAGCACCTACAGGGTGGGGACACAAGAGACCCAGTACTTC.

This clone showed up just a few times. The chain has TRBV21-1 and TRBJ2-1; whether TRBD2, the table's D call, matches the DNA was not checked. TRBV21-1 is deemed a pseudogene. The CDR3 spans 16 residues. CDR3: CASSKGIGSSYNEQFF. CDR3 coding DNA: TGTGCCAGCAGCAAAGGGATCGGGAGTTCCTACAATGAGCAGTTCTTC.

This clone was seen once. The J gene is TRBJ2-7, the V gene TRBV7-2; perhaps TRBD1 as D (6 bases). CDR3 length equals 12 residues. Germline V gives CDR1 SGHTA, CDR2 FQGNSA. V was trimmed by 2 bases and J by 7 bases, leaving 9 bases between them. The CDR3 sequence: CASSLTGREQYF. The CDR3 nucleotides read TGTGCCAGCAGCTTAACAGGGCGGGAGCAGTACTTC.

The chain uses TRBV29-1 and TRBJ1-2; 7 bases line up with TRBD1. Germline assignment: CDR1 SQVTM and CDR2 ANQGSEA. The CDR3 extends over 14 amino acids. The V and J ends lost 4 bases and 8 bases, in that order; junction bases with no gene match: 13. CDR3 amino acids: CSVGGGKGAYGYTF. CDR3 DNA sequence: TGCAGCGTTGGCGGAGGGAAGGGGGCTTACGGCTACACCTTC.

The chain is built from TRBV5-4 and TRBJ2-3, with 12 bases lining up with TRBD2. With V trimmed by 4 bases and J by 2 bases, 5 bases remained unmatched. The length of the CDR3 is 16 residues. Looked up from germline, CDR1 is SGHNT and CDR2 is YYREEE (reference sequence). CDR3 sequence reads: CASSPGLAGTTDTQYF. Here the CDR3 DNA reads TGTGCCAGCAGCCCCGGACTAGCGGGGACCACAGATACGCAGTATTTT.

The J gene is TRBJ2-2, the V gene TRBV7-8, with 10 nucleotides matching TRBD2. The CDR3 length is 18 residues. V trimming: 1 base; J trimming: 2 bases; junction bases outside the gene matches: 7. CDR1 and CDR2 from the germline V gene are SGHVS and FQNEAQ. The CDR3: CASSLGRRTSGNTGELFF. In DNA, the CDR3 is TGTGCCAGCAGCTTAGGCCGAAGGACTAGCGGTAACACCGGGGAGCTGTTTTTT. Full variable domain (missing parts from reference TRBV7-8 and TRBJ2-2): GAGVSQSPRYKVAKRGQDVALRCDPISGHVSLFWYQQALGQGPEFLTYFQNEAQLDKSGLPSDRFFAERPEGSVSTLKIQRTQQEDSAVYLCASSLGRRTSGNTGELFFGEGSRLTVL.

The V and J genes are TRBV18 and TRBJ1-4, with 8 bases aligning to TRBD1. The CDR3 runs 14 residues. CDR1 is KGHSH and CDR2 is LQKENI in the germline V gene. With 6 bases clipped from V and 7 bases from J, the junction kept 7 bases outside the gene matches. This CDR3 is CASSPDRGGEKLFF. In nucleotides, the CDR3 is TGTGCCAGCTCCCCAGACAGGGGAGGTGAAAAACTGTTTTTT.

This rearrangement joins TRBV2 to TRBJ1-6, with D perhaps matching TRBD1 (6 bases). V gave up 4 bases and J gave up 9 bases, with 10 bases separating them. The CDR3 is 13 amino acids. Looked up from germline, CDR1 is SNHLY and CDR2 is FYNNEI. The CDR3 region is CASSGTVGSPLHF. CDR3 sequence (DNA): TGTGCCAGCAGTGGGACAGTGGGTTCACCCCTCCACTTT.

This chain connects TRBV6-5 to TRBJ2-7; 11 bases match TRBD2. J was trimmed by 0 bases and V by 5 bases; bases with no gene match: 3. Germline V lookup: CDR1 MNHEY, CDR2 SVGAGI. The CDR3 has 15 residues. CDR3 amino acids: CASSQLAGASYEQYF. The CDR3 nucleotides are TGTGCCAGCAGTCAACTAGCGGGAGCCTCCTACGAGCAGTACTTC.

The rearrangement links TRBV7-8 to TRBJ1-6; D ambiguous. V dropped 5 bases and J dropped 0 bases, with 11 bases sitting between them. Germline loops: CDR1 SGHVS, CDR2 FQNEAQ. The CDR3 has 16 amino acids. The CDR3 is CASSAQPSSYNSPLHF. CDR3 nucleotide sequence: TGTGCCAGCAGCGCGCAACCTAGCTCCTATAATTCACCCCTCCACTTT.